These T cell receptor beta chains were read from a single sample in a study of cytomegalovirus exposure and HLA in healthy donors. The repertoire was sequenced with immunoSEQ multiplex PCR; TCRdb's copy has only in-frame clones and lacks some. The table has 95,000 to 120,000 clones, over 65% seen once. The sample was PBMCs. The receptors come from a woman aged 35 to 49 in good health and CMV-seropositive. The CDR3 runs from the conserved cysteine through the conserved F or W. Fields, in order: V gene, clone size, CDR3 length, J gene, D gene, CDR3 protein, CDR3 DNA. A D gene is named only where the DNA matches it firmly. Clone size is not always given. Where it is, it says once, few, many or a class for expanded clones.

TRBV18	few	15	TRBJ2-4	TRBD2	CASSPGVAGINIQYF	TGTGCCAGCTCACCGGGGGTAGCGGGGATAAACATTCAGTACTTC
TRBV7-2	-	17	TRBJ1-4	TRBD1	CASSTGTGHSRGEKLFF	TGTGCCAGCAGCACCGGGACAGGGCATTCCAGAGGAGAAAAACTGTTTTTT
TRBV7-9	-	14	TRBJ1-3	-	CASSFDNSGNTIYF	TGTGCCAGCAGCTTTGACAACTCTGGAAACACCATATATTTT
TRBV5-4	-	18	TRBJ2-4	-	CASSLGTARVLAKNIQYF	TGTGCCAGCAGCTTGGGAACGGCGCGGGTACTAGCCAAAAACATTCAGTACTTC
TRBV7-2	-	16	TRBJ2-3	TRBD2	CASSPISGGPADTQYF	TGTGCCAGCAGTCCTATTAGCGGGGGGCCCGCGGATACGCAGTATTTT
TRBV7-2	-	14	TRBJ2-5	-	CASSRTPVGETQYF	TGTGCCAGCAGCCGGACACCGGTTGGCGAGACCCAGTACTTC
TRBV30	-	14	TRBJ2-2	-	CAWKVAANTGELFF	TGTGCCTGGAAGGTAGCAGCGAACACCGGGGAGCTGTTTTTT
TRBV15	-	13	TRBJ1-2	-	CATSTRGGDGYTF	TGTGCCACCAGCACTAGGGGAGGTGACGGCTACACCTTC
TRBV5-1	-	16	TRBJ2-7	TRBD1	CASSPGTANTPPEQYF	TGCGCCAGCAGCCCCGGGACAGCCAACACTCCCCCCGAGCAGTACTTC
TRBV7-3	-	16	TRBJ2-3	TRBD2	CASSPPPTSGTDTQYF	TGTGCCAGCAGCCCTCCCCCGACTAGCGGCACAGATACGCAGTATTTT
TRBV2	-	13	TRBJ2-1	TRBD2	CASGGLAGGEQFF	TGTGCCAGCGGTGGGCTAGCGGGAGGTGAGCAGTTCTTC
TRBV5-1	few	14	TRBJ2-2	-	CASSLQEYTGELFF	TGCGCCAGCAGCCTACAGGAATACACCGGGGAGCTGTTTTTT
TRBV6-6	-	15	TRBJ1-1	TRBD1	CASSHRGQGNTEAFF	TGTGCCAGCAGCCACCGGGGACAGGGGAACACTGAAGCTTTCTTT
TRBV4-3	-	12	TRBJ2-1	-	CASSPFRNEQFF	TGCGCCAGCAGCCCTTTCAGGAATGAGCAGTTCTTC
TRBV29-1	-	15	TRBJ2-7	TRBD1	CSVEVVQGDPYEQYF	TGCAGCGTTGAAGTGGTGCAGGGGGACCCCTACGAGCAGTACTTC
TRBV5-1	-	16	TRBJ2-5	-	CASSFYGISTGETQYF	TGCGCCAGCAGCTTTTACGGCATCTCAACGGGGGAGACCCAGTACTTC
TRBV29-1	once	12	TRBJ2-5	-	CSVEPYQETQYF	TGCAGCGTCGAACCTTACCAAGAGACCCAGTACTTC
TRBV6-1	-	14	TRBJ1-5	-	CASTNSISNQPQHF	TGTGCCAGCACAAATTCCATTAGCAATCAGCCCCAGCATTTT
TRBV7-2	few	17	TRBJ2-2	TRBD2	CASSLGWSGGDPGELFF	TGTGCCAGCAGCTTAGGTTGGAGCGGGGGGGATCCCGGGGAGCTGTTTTTT
TRBV29-1	-	13	TRBJ1-4	TRBD1	CSVAGTGLEKLFF	TGCAGCGTTGCCGGGACAGGGTTGGAAAAACTGTTTTTT
TRBV5-6	many	15	TRBJ2-1	TRBD1	CASSEGQVFYNEQFF	TGTGCCAGCAGCGAAGGACAGGTATTCTACAATGAGCAGTTCTTC
TRBV7-9	-	16	TRBJ2-6	TRBD1	CASSTDRGAGANVLTF	TGTGCCAGCAGCACCGACAGGGGAGCTGGGGCCAACGTCCTGACTTTC
TRBV9	-	17	TRBJ2-2	TRBD1	CASSARQGWGNTGELFF	TGTGCCAGCAGCGCCAGACAGGGGTGGGGGAACACCGGGGAGCTGTTTTTT
TRBV21-1	-	16	TRBJ2-1	-	CASSKGRNSGSYEQFF	TGTGCCAGCAGCAAAGGAAGAAATAGCGGGAGCTATGAGCAGTTCTTC
TRBV6-5	-	16	TRBJ1-2	TRBD1	CASSYSGTGLPYGYTF	TGTGCCAGCAGTTACTCGGGGACAGGGCTGCCCTATGGCTACACCTTC
TRBV5-1	-	14	TRBJ2-1	-	CASSPGPDNNEQFF	TGCGCCAGCAGCCCCGGACCGGACAACAATGAGCAGTTCTTC
TRBV21-1	-	15	TRBJ1-1	-	CASSLGEARRTEAFF	TGTGCCAGCAGCCTCGGGGAGGCGAGGCGCACTGAAGCTTTCTTT
TRBV21-1	-	17	TRBJ2-6	-	CASSAGFGGARANVLTF	TGTGCCAGCAGCGCAGGATTTGGGGGGGCCCGGGCCAACGTCCTGACTTTC
TRBV11-3	-	13	TRBJ2-7	-	CASSLSDSYEQYF	TGTGCCAGCAGCTTGTCGGACTCCTACGAGCAGTACTTC
TRBV6-1	-	15	TRBJ2-7	TRBD2	CASSEDFHWGGEQYF	TGTGCCAGCAGTGAAGACTTTCATTGGGGGGGCGAGCAGTACTTC
TRBV19	-	15	TRBJ2-7	-	CASSIKVGGHYEQYF	TGTGCCAGTAGTATAAAAGTCGGAGGGCACTACGAGCAGTACTTC
TRBV5-1	-	16	TRBJ2-1	TRBD2	CASSPTEASGGARQFF	TGCGCCAGCAGCCCGACCGAGGCTAGCGGGGGGGCTCGGCAGTTCTTC
TRBV5-5	-	17	TRBJ1-3	-	CASSFMIGGSSGNTIYF	TGTGCCAGCAGCTTTATGATAGGGGGTTCCTCTGGAAACACCATATATTTT
TRBV6-4	-	15	TRBJ1-1	-	CASSDSIRMNTEAFF	TGTGCCAGCAGTGACTCGATCAGAATGAACACTGAAGCTTTCTTT
TRBV27	-	13	TRBJ1-2	-	CASSLSADYGYTF	TGTGCCAGCAGTTTATCAGCCGACTATGGCTACACCTTC
TRBV13	-	16	TRBJ2-4	-	CASSLESPVAKNIQYF	TGTGCCAGCAGCTTAGAGAGCCCGGTAGCCAAAAACATTCAGTACTTC